In this sample, the clone carrying this T cell receptor (beta chain) turned up many times. Its antigen is undetermined. Each 10 ml fresh peripheral blood draw supplied the PBMCs. Amplified regions were TCR beta CDR3 sequences from RNA transcripts. The HTBI primer set served for first-round RT-PCR of the TCR CDR3. TCRdb independently ran MiXCR on the multiplex PCR reads; one entry per CDR3 protein. The sample records 500,000 to 550,000 distinct CDR3 sequences, around 21% being singletons. The data derive from a study of T cells in Graves' hyperthyroidism and ophthalmopathy. Study overall: At the time of initial diagnosis and before any treatment, peripheral blood was collected. The study's findings and limits: The authors' 13 V-J model separated ophthalmopathy from stable hyperthyroidism.

V dropped 6 bases and J dropped 1 base, with 9 bases sitting between them. In germline, CDR1 is SNHLY, CDR2 FYNNEI. This CDR3 is built from 13 residues. The V and J genes are TRBV2 and TRBJ1-1, with D hard to call. This sequence was found in a man aged 18 to 35 with Graves' hyperthyroidism. Material: blood. The CDR3 coding sequence is TGTGCCAGCAGCGCGGACGAGAACACTGAAGCTTTCTTT. It encodes CASSADENTEAFF.